This TCR beta chain was profiled in a study of blood T cell repertoires in COVID-19. In this sample, this clone turned up once. Germline CDR1 is SQVTM and CDR2 is ANQGSEA. The CDR3 extends over 12 amino acids. V lost 7 bases to trimming and J lost 4 bases; unmatched junction nucleotides: 2. Here immunoSEQ multiplex PCR was the method, and the copy in TCRdb shows in-frame clones only, minus some. The repertoire holds more than 250,000 clones, with about 89% as singletons. The chain uses TRBV29-1 and TRBJ2-7; 12 bases agree with TRBD2. Sequenced sample: peripheral blood. The TCR was taken from a man between 18 and 29 years old who had recovered from COVID-19. Here the CDR3 DNA reads TGCAGCGCTGGACTAGCGGGATACGAGCAGTACTTC. Its protein is CSAGLAGYEQYF.